This T cell receptor (beta chain) is from a study of cytomegalovirus exposure and HLA in healthy donors (dated by TCRdb to 2015 to 2018). About the investigation overall: In an earlier analysis of several hundred of the donors, under 300 Gb of sequence data and 90 million to 130 million unique TCR beta sequences from approximately 180 million T cells were reported. An early release that covered about 600 HLA-typed donors contained around 300 gigabases of sequencing data and tens of millions of unique TCR sequences. The study was designed to test whether signatures of past pathogen exposure could be identified by cataloging public T cell receptors. The study used immunosequencing to profile the T cell repertoires of some 600 subjects and linked those repertoires to cytomegalovirus serostatus. To decide whether each TCR beta V gene segment behaved as functional or pseudogenic, an earlier analysis of 587 of the donors relied on high-throughput TCR beta sequencing. Roughly 5 DR-DQ haplotypes were handled as single units for association and clustering, since linkage in the cohort was strong. Of the 300 to 500 genotyped donors, less than 90% were placed in the genetic ancestry cluster associated with self-reported Caucasian donors. Donor age, sex, ethnicity and CMV serostatus were collected together with the repertoire data. A separate validation cohort of about 110 different subjects was used in addition to the roughly 700-subject first cohort. On average, approximately 250,000 unique TCR beta nucleotide sequences were sequenced per donor among some 420 genotyped donors of the cohort, with roughly 20% of those sequences being non-productive. In the later analysis, no new phenotypic data were used to find candidate immune exposures; instead, reliance was placed on TCR beta sequences and their occurrence across donors. To predict cytomegalovirus infection status, the study brought together high-throughput TCR immunosequencing, statistical association of individual TCRs with disease status, and machine learning. Both class I and class II loci were covered by HLA typing, at four-digit resolution. A later genetic analysis took genome-wide SNP genotypes for about 60% of the roughly 670 donors and used that subset as a discovery cohort. Typing coverage differed by locus: A, B, C, DRB1 and DQB1 were typed in about 629-640 donors, DQA1 in roughly 500, DPA1 in 600 to 610, and DPB1 in 472. All discovery cohort repertoires had been generated on a single sequencing platform. A later analysis re-analyzed previously published TCR beta repertoires from approximately 700 donors and added high-resolution HLA genotyping to study TCR occurrence patterns.

The cohort was made up of approximately 700 healthy bone marrow donors. At the time of sampling, all cohort members were nominally healthy, though unrecorded immune exposures were likely present. The donor tested CMV seronegative and was one of the 352 seronegative cohort members. Every donor gave a peripheral blood sample, and the peripheral blood mononuclear cells from that sample were used for TCR beta sequencing. The Qiagen DNeasy Blood Extraction Kit was used to extract genomic DNA from the blood cell samples. Library prep was done by the immunoSEQ multiplex PCR assay. A mixture of 60 forward primers for TCR Vbeta segments and 13 reverse primers for TCR Jbeta segments was used in the multiplex PCR. The CDR3 region of rearranged TCR beta genes was amplified from genomic DNA by a multiplex PCR assay. The Illumina HiSeq System was used to sequence the amplified TCR beta libraries as 87-base-pair reads. Under the source paper's analysis protocol: A later analysis tallied around 82 million unique TCR beta chains across the 600 to 700 repertoires, and around 10 million of those chains were shared by two or more donors. To remove PCR and sequencing errors, raw reads were error-corrected and collapsed into unique sequences using a nearest-neighbor algorithm that merged closely related sequences. To assign V, D and J gene segments, CDR3 sequences were aligned to IMGT reference sequences. For a sequence to be retained, a match of at least six nucleotides to both a V gene segment and a J gene segment was required. Rearrangements were called productive when the CDR3 lacked stop codons and stayed in frame with V and J; all others were non-productive. CDR3 was defined according to IMGT convention as the region running from the second conserved V-encoded cysteine to the conserved J-encoded phenylalanine. The earlier analysis of about 590 of the donors excluded sequences that lacked an unambiguous match to a single V gene segment. An earlier analysis of roughly 590 of the donors called V segments functional above 56.7% productive rearrangements and segregating when the between-donor standard deviation exceeded 5%. To diagnose cytomegalovirus status from the catalog of TCR beta chain sequences, a statistical classification framework was built. In a later analysis, TCR nucleotide sequences were compared against IMGT/GENE-DB human TR gene sequences so that V and J genes could be assigned. Using the TCRdist pipeline, a later analysis assigned CDR3 sequences along with most-parsimonious VDJ recombination scenarios. In a later analysis, every TCR beta chain was defined by the combination of its CDR3 amino acid sequence and its V-gene family, and reads without a unique V-gene family were dropped. As a way to deal with suspected cross-contamination and a sequencing artifact, a later analysis dropped hundreds of nucleotide sequences that were highly shared and had low generation probability. A later analysis calculated a clonal expansion index for each public chain from normalized within-repertoire ranks of inferred template counts. In a later analysis, generation probabilities were computed with a VDJ recombination model fitted to out-of-frame rearrangements, and the resulting probabilities were checked against IGoR. Hypergeometric tests were used in a later analysis to score TCR-TCR, TCR-HLA and TCR-CMV co-occurrence, with a repertoire-size bias correction applied to the TCR pairs. To estimate false discovery rates, a later analysis permuted the HLA or CMV assignments 20 times. In a later analysis, co-occurring TCRs were grouped using DBSCAN, and TCRdist sequence similarity was added for clustering within HLA-allele-positive subsets. For co-occurrence clustering, repertoires with fewer than 30,000 or more than 120,000 public chains were excluded, along with five repertoires with anomalous nucleotide sharing. TCRdb's version of the immuneACCESS table is confined to in-frame rearrangements and falls short of the full clone set. An unresolved V gene accounts for under half of the shortfall where checked; the remainder is of unknown origin. V and J calls and clone size are given by that table; D and trimming were obtained from the DNA. The sample data list hundreds of thousands of clones, and more than 75% of these were observed just once. The biggest ten clones account for 0.24% of the sample.

This clone came up a few times. Its binding antigen is unknown. No qualities accompany the bases; no much larger clone lies one base away. From its cysteine to its phenylalanine, the CDR3 spans 15 amino acids. The CDR3 DNA has 45 bases and is translated from base 1. V is pared back by 7 bases and J by 5 bases, with 19 bases lying between the germline termini. CDR1 SGDLS and CDR2 YYNGEE are derived from the germline V gene. Summary of the overall study and its limitations: A further reported finding was that TCR beta sequences accurately predicted the HLA-A and HLA-B alleles for most subjects in the first cohort. It was suggested by the authors that the approach could potentially be generalized to other disease states and immunological phenotypes. Specific HLA alleles were associated with around 18,000 TCR beta sequences at a false discovery rate of 0.05 in a later analysis. CMV serostatus was the only immune exposure information available for the cohort. In a later analysis, several top co-occurrence clusters were reported to appear linked to parvovirus B19, influenza, CMV and Epstein-Barr virus. In vitro tests confirmed that a few of the cytomegalovirus-associated TCR beta chains recognize cytomegalovirus antigens. This cohort had only TCR beta chains sequenced, and the lack of alpha or paired-chain data limited which features could be detected. Linkage disequilibrium might explain the correlated functional status among segregating V segments, but an unknown experimental factor could not be ruled out. In an earlier analysis of several hundred of the donors, most TCR beta V segments were observed in productive rearrangements about 87% or about 30% of the time, broadly matching IMGT annotations. HLA typing was unavailable for some donors at each locus, so association tests used only the typed subset. A later analysis found that TCR association rates varied across HLA loci, with DRB1 alleles showing the most associated TCRs and HLA-C alleles the fewest. Because counts were too low, roughly 16 rarely observed V segments, including chromosome 9 orphons, were left out of the earlier analysis of 587 of the donors. A later genetic analysis reported fewer N-insertions in productive TCRs among donors in an Asian-associated ancestry cluster than the roughly 700-donor mean. The study gave a list of about 150 TCR beta chains associated with cytomegalovirus. While some public TCRs were present in many individuals, most TCR sequences turned up only very rarely across donors. A later analysis found that HLA-associated TCR beta chains were more clonally expanded and had lower generation probabilities than equally common non-associated chains. Most CMV-associated TCR beta chains appeared to be HLA-restricted in a later analysis, and the HLA associations seemed to be driven largely by CMV exposure. An association between a missense DCLRE1C variant and V-gene and J-gene trimming of TCR beta chains was found in a later genetic analysis and replicated in an independent cohort. Presence/absence analyses assumed roughly uniform sequencing depth across donors, an assumption that may not hold. Cytomegalovirus status was reported to be diagnosed by the classifier with high specificity and sensitivity in both the original and validation cohorts. A cluster of highly shared sequence variants was judged likely to be a technical artifact of the sequencing pipeline. Because the 87-base-pair reads could not distinguish some IMGT-functional V segments, including TRBV6-2 and TRBV6-3, those segments were excluded. Strong co-occurrence of HLA alleles, especially DR and DQ, made assigning TCR associations to individual alleles difficult.

The V gene is TRBV9 and the J gene is TRBJ2-1; the D gene is perhaps TRBD1, from 5 matching bases. This sequence originates from a girl aged 2 to 9 in good health and CMV-seronegative. Specimen: PBMCs. The bases read TGTGCCAGCGGGGTCCCCCAGGGCAGGAACAATGAGCAGTTCTTC. It translates to CASGVPQGRNNEQFF.